The rows below give T cell receptor beta chains drawn from one sample of a study of cytomegalovirus exposure and HLA in healthy donors. The repertoire was sequenced with immunoSEQ multiplex PCR; TCRdb's copy has only in-frame clones and lacks some. The sample includes 90,000 or so clones, about 69% of them seen just once. Sample: PBMCs. The receptors derive from a woman aged 18-35 years in good health and CMV-seropositive. CDR3s include the opening cysteine and the closing phenylalanine or tryptophan. D genes are given only for firm matches. Expanded clones are given a class, and other clones once, few, many or no size at all.

TRBD2 | - | TRBJ2-2 | TRBV27 | CATRGAGGQGGELFF | TGTGCCACTAGAGGTGCGGGAGGCCAGGGCGGGGAGCTGTTTTTT
- | few | TRBJ1-1 | TRBV6-1 | CASSKRVGGTEAFF | TGTGCCAGCAGTAAGAGGGTGGGGGGAACTGAAGCTTTCTTT
- | - | TRBJ1-6 | TRBV5-1 | CASGGRPNSPLHF | TGCGCCAGCGGGGGCCGACCCAATTCACCCCTCCACTTT
- | - | TRBJ1-3 | TRBV11-2 | CASSPPTGTLSGNTIYF | TGTGCCAGCAGCCCACCGACAGGTACTCTCTCTGGAAACACCATATATTTT
- | - | TRBJ1-2 | TRBV6-5 | CASSLGLGGVGYTF | TGTGCCAGCAGTTTGGGCCTGGGGGGGGTTGGCTACACCTTC
- | - | TRBJ2-7 | TRBV6-5 | CASSRRGGLSYEQYF | TGTGCCAGCAGCAGAAGGGGGGGCTTATCCTACGAGCAGTACTTC
TRBD1 | - | TRBJ1-2 | TRBV4-3 | CASSQGQGHGYTF | TGCGCCAGCAGCCAAGGACAGGGCCATGGCTACACCTTC
TRBD1 | - | TRBJ1-6 | TRBV5-8 | CASDRGEGNSPLHF | TGTGCCAGCGACAGGGGAGAGGGTAATTCACCCCTCCACTTT
- | - | TRBJ1-3 | TRBV7-2 | CASSQGEDGNTIYF | TGTGCCAGCAGCCAAGGGGAGGATGGAAACACCATATATTTT
- | few | TRBJ1-1 | TRBV29-1 | CSVQAPSGFMNTEAFF | TGCAGCGTTCAGGCCCCTAGCGGGTTCATGAACACTGAAGCTTTCTTT
- | few | TRBJ2-5 | TRBV5-1 | CASSFLQGETQYF | TGCGCCAGCAGCTTTCTACAGGGCGAGACCCAGTACTTC
- | - | TRBJ1-3 | TRBV5-5 | CASSLPGGNTIYF | TGTGCCAGCAGCTTGCCCGGGGGGAACACCATATATTTT
- | - | TRBJ1-1 | TRBV4-2 | CASSLAGIGLNTEAFF | TGTGCCAGCAGCCTCGCGGGGATAGGCTTGAACACTGAAGCTTTCTTT
- | few | TRBJ2-2 | TRBV18 | CASSPPSGFGTGELFF | TGTGCCAGCTCACCACCATCAGGGTTTGGCACCGGGGAGCTGTTTTTT
TRBD1 | once | TRBJ2-7 | TRBV7-9 | CASRLDRDEQYF | TGTGCCAGCAGGCTAGACAGGGACGAGCAGTACTTC
TRBD2 | - | TRBJ2-7 | TRBV4-2 | CASSPGTSGRASFYEQYF | TGTGCCAGCAGCCCAGGGACTAGCGGGAGGGCCTCCTTCTACGAGCAGTACTTC
TRBD2 | - | TRBJ2-7 | TRBV4-2 | CASSQDTGTSDDEQYF | TGTGCCAGCAGCCAAGATACGGGGACTAGTGACGACGAGCAGTACTTC
- | - | TRBJ2-6 | TRBV4-3 | CASSQDLMEGLYSGANVLTF | TGCGCTAGCAGCCAAGATTTAATGGAAGGACTCTACTCCGGGGCCAACGTCCTGACTTTC
- | - | TRBJ2-6 | TRBV2 | CASSMSSAVGGKSSGANVLTF | TGTGCCAGCAGTATGTCTTCGGCGGTCGGGGGTAAGAGCTCTGGGGCCAACGTCCTGACTTTC
- | - | TRBJ2-3 | TRBV4-2 | CASSQDQGTQYF | TGTGCCAGCAGCCAAGATCAGGGTACGCAGTATTTT
- | - | TRBJ2-1 | TRBV5-8 | CASSEEGALVYNEQFF | TGTGCCAGCTCAGAGGAAGGGGCCCTCGTCTACAATGAGCAGTTCTTC
TRBD2 | - | TRBJ2-1 | TRBV4-3 | CASSQDLGGGAHEQFF | TGCGCCAGCAGCCAAGATCTGGGCGGGGGGGCCCATGAGCAGTTCTTC
TRBD2 | - | TRBJ2-1 | TRBV2 | CASRASGTYNEQFF | TGTGCCAGCAGGGCTAGCGGGACCTACAATGAGCAGTTCTTC
TRBD1 | - | TRBJ2-7 | TRBV7-2 | CASSLTSGTGGRVQYF | TGTGCCAGCAGCTTAACTTCTGGGACAGGGGGAAGAGTGCAGTACTTC